This entry lists 25 T cell receptor beta chains sequenced from one sample in a study of control samples from healthy donors and cancer patients. Sequencing was performed with immunoSEQ multiplex PCR; in TCRdb, only in-frame clones are kept and a portion is missing. The sample lists about 160,000 clones; around 90% were seen once. Source material: blood. The origin of the receptors is a man younger than 45 in good health.

This chain joins TRBV5-5 and TRBJ1-1; D not certain. The germline gives CDR1 SGHKS, CDR2 YYEKEE (reference sequence). The CDR3 is 14 amino acids. V dropped 0 bases and J dropped 2 bases, with 8 bases sitting between them. The DNA for the CDR3 is TGTGCCAGCAGCTTGGCCCCAGCCAACACTGAAGCTTTCTTT. This sequence encodes CASSLAPANTEAFF.

The CDR3 DNA reads TGTGCCAGCAGCCCGGGGGGAGGTGAGACCCAGTACTTC. It specifies CASSPGGGETQYF. The genes are TRBV11-3 and TRBJ2-5; 7 bases agree with TRBD2. With V trimmed by 5 bases and J by 5 bases, 5 bases remained unmatched. Germline CDR1 reads SGHNT; CDR2 reads YENEEA. The CDR3 is made up of 13 amino acids.

The J gene is TRBJ1-2, the V gene TRBV6-6, with 8 positions matching TRBD1. Germline CDR1 is MNHNY and CDR2 is SVGAGI (reference sequence). The junction had 14 bases not matched to a gene; V was cut back by 6 bases and J by 8 bases. The CDR3 has 15 amino acids. CDR3 nucleotides: TGTGCCAGCAGCCAACCTGACCAGGGGGCGCGCGGCTACACCTTC. Encoded protein: CASSQPDQGARGYTF.

The chain has TRBV5-1 and TRBJ2-1; D is unresolved. Germline V gene lookup returns CDR1 SGHRS and CDR2 YFSETQ. This CDR3 spans 14 amino acids. Trimming pared 0 bases from V and 6 bases from J, leaving 10 bases between. The CDR3 sequence is CASSLDEVSNEQFF. The DNA of the CDR3 is TGCGCCAGCAGCTTGGATGAAGTTAGCAATGAGCAGTTCTTC.

V usage is TRBV7-3 and J usage is TRBJ2-3; 11 bases map to TRBD2. The CDR3 totals 15 residues. The trim removed 5 bases at V and 8 bases at J, leaving 9 bases unmatched. CDR1 is SGHTA and CDR2 is FQGTGA in the germline V gene. The CDR3 loop is CASSPSSGGEGTQYF. The CDR3 DNA reads TGTGCCAGCAGCCCTAGTAGCGGGGGGGAAGGTACGCAGTATTTT.

The chain has TRBV5-4 and TRBJ2-7, with 10 bases matching TRBD2. The V gene end was trimmed by 4 bases and the J gene end by 0 bases; junction bases not matched to a gene: 4. The length of the CDR3 is 15 residues. In germline, CDR1 is SGHNT, CDR2 YYREEE (reference sequence). The CDR3 reads CASSDSGRSSYEQYF. The CDR3 DNA reads TGTGCCAGCAGCGATAGCGGGAGGAGCTCCTACGAGCAGTACTTC.

For this clone: This CDR3 is also generated by other DNA sequences in the sample. V is TRBV18 and J is TRBJ2-7, with 7 positions matching TRBD1. CDR3 length: 14 amino acids. Germline lookup yields CDR1 KGHSH and CDR2 LQKENI. V shed 3 bases, J shed 2 bases, and the junction held 4 bases outside the gene matches. CDR3 sequence (DNA): TGTGCCAGCTCACCGCGACAGGGTACCTACGAGCAGTACTTC. Amino acids: CASSPRQGTYEQYF.

The table lists this clone with a count of one. The CDR3 nucleotides are TGTGCCAGCAGCTCTCCGGGACTAGCGGGAGTAGGGCGGTACTTC. Its translation: CASSSPGLAGVGRYF. The rearrangement joins TRBV11-2 to TRBJ2-7, with 14 positions matching TRBD2. This CDR3 contains 15 residues. V was pared by 4 bases and J by 12 bases, with 11 bases of the junction left unmatched. CDR1 is SGHAT and CDR2 is FQNNGV in the germline V gene.

The chain recombines TRBV11-2 with TRBJ2-2; D possibly corresponds to TRBD1 (5 bases). The V gene's germline CDR1 is SGHAT and CDR2 FQNNGV. V dropped 4 bases and J dropped 3 bases, with 12 bases sitting between them. The CDR3 length is 15 residues. The CDR3 loop is CASSSRQRDTGELFF. CDR3 nucleotide sequence: TGTGCCAGCAGCTCCCGACAGAGAGACACCGGGGAGCTGTTTTTT.

This clone was recorded a few times. This chain links TRBV25-1 with TRBJ1-4, with D possibly being TRBD1 (5 bases). CDR3 size: 15 residues. Deletions cut 2 bases from V and 7 bases from J, with 14 bases between. Germline CDR1 is MGHDK and CDR2 is SYGVNS. DNA for the CDR3: TGTGCCAGCAGTGAACCCCGGGACCCGCCTGAAAAACTGTTTTTT. It encodes CASSEPRDPPEKLFF.

This clone was seen a handful of times. The V call is TRBV29-1, the J call TRBJ1-4, with no clear D. Germline V gene data show CDR1 as SQVTM and CDR2 as ANQGSEA. The V and J ends lost 6 bases and 0 bases respectively, with 14 bases between them. CDR3 length equals 15 residues. The CDR3 spells CSVGLEGTTNEKLFF. The CDR3 coding sequence is TGCAGCGTGGGCCTAGAGGGCACAACTAATGAAAAACTGTTTTTT.

This rearrangement joins TRBV3-1 (or the pseudogene TRBV3-2) to TRBJ1-2; D is perhaps TRBD1 (5 bases). The germline gives CDR1 LGHDT, CDR2 YNNKEL (reference sequence). This CDR3 has 12 amino acids. Trimming left V 4 bases short and J 8 bases short, with 11 bases between. The chain's CDR3 is CASSLRDQGYTF. The CDR3 region has the DNA TGTGCCAGCAGCCTCCGGGACCAGGGCTACACCTTC.

The chain combines TRBV29-1 with TRBJ2-3; D is undetermined. Trimming cost V 7 bases and J 1 base, with 9 bases left between them. The CDR3 loop spans 12 amino acids. The germline V gene encodes CDR1 SQVTM and CDR2 ANQGSEA. The CDR3, as DNA: TGCAGCGCGGCTAGAGGCACAGATACGCAGTATTTT. This sequence encodes CSAARGTDTQYF.

This chain joins TRBV2 and TRBJ1-4; D is ambiguous. Between the trimmed V and J ends, which lost 5 bases and 5 bases, there was a span of 0 bases. Germline V gene lookup returns CDR1 SNHLY and CDR2 FYNNEI. The CDR3 consists of 10 residues. The CDR3 DNA follows: TGTGCCAGCAGTAATGAAAAACTGTTTTTT. As protein: CASSNEKLFF.

This chain uses TRBV9 with TRBJ2-7; the match to TRBD1 covers 9 bases. The trim removed 4 bases at V and 3 bases at J, leaving 11 bases unmatched. CDR3 length equals 16 residues. Germline V gene data show CDR1 as SGDLS and CDR2 as YYNGEE. In DNA form, the CDR3 reads TGTGCCAGCAGCCCACGAACCGGGACAGGGAACTACGAGCAGTACTTC. Its protein is CASSPRTGTGNYEQYF.

The gene calls are TRBV2 and TRBJ1-4; D is unresolved. Germline assignment: CDR1 SNHLY and CDR2 FYNNEI. Trimming left V 3 bases short and J 4 bases short, with 9 bases between. The CDR3 length is 14 residues. CDR3 coding DNA: TGTGCCAGCAGTGATCGCAGTATTAATGAAAAACTGTTTTTT. Translated: CASSDRSINEKLFF.

The gene calls are TRBV2 and TRBJ1-6; TRBD1 agrees at 8 bases. Unmatched junction bases numbered 13, after V lost 11 bases and J lost 7 bases. The germline V gene encodes CDR1 SNHLY and CDR2 FYNNEI. This CDR3 is built from 15 residues. The CDR3 DNA sequence: TGTGCCGGCAACGCCGGGACAGGATTAAATTCACCCCTCCACTTT. Translating gives CAGNAGTGLNSPLHF.

The chain has TRBV12-3 or TRBV12-4 and TRBJ2-5; D remains unclear. The CDR3 consists of 13 residues. The ends were cut back, 8 bases at V and 5 bases at J, with 15 bases in the middle. The CDR3 reads CASSQRARETQYF. The CDR3 DNA reads TGTGCCAGCTCCCAACGGGCGCGGGAGACCCAGTACTTC.

This chain uses TRBV7-2 with TRBJ2-3; 9 bases line up with TRBD2. The CDR3 covers 15 residues. The ends lost 5 bases at V and 2 bases at J; junction bases unmatched: 5. Looked up from germline, CDR1 is SGHTA and CDR2 is FQGNSA. In nucleotides, the CDR3 is TGTGCCAGCAGCCAGACTAGCGGATCCACAGATACGCAGTATTTT. It yields the protein CASSQTSGSTDTQYF.

The V gene is TRBV7-9, the J gene TRBJ2-3, with TRBD2 as a possible D gene (6 bases). The V gene's germline CDR1 is SEHNR and CDR2 FQNEAQ (reference sequence). V was clipped by 4 bases and J by 5 bases, with 22 bases between them. The CDR3 is made up of 17 amino acids. The CDR3 nucleotides are TGTGCCAGCAGCTCTGGGGTCCAGCGGGCCCCCGGAGATACGCAGTATTTT. Translated, it gives CASSSGVQRAPGDTQYF. The full variable domain, completed using reference TRBV7-9 and TRBJ2-3, is DTGVSQNPRHKITKRGQNVTFRCDPISEHNRLYWYRQTLGQGPEFLTYFQNEAQLEKSRLLSDRFSAERPKGSFSTLEIQRTEQGDSAMYLCASSSGVQRAPGDTQYFGPGTRLTVL.

The chain is built from TRBV5-1 and TRBJ2-1; either TRBD1 or TRBD2 may fit D (6 bases each). Trimming cost V 5 bases and J 10 bases, with 19 bases left between them. The CDR3 has 14 residues. Germline V lookup: CDR1 SGHRS, CDR2 YFSETQ. This CDR3 reads CASSLGGGGREQFF. As DNA, the CDR3 is TGCGCCAGCAGTCTTGGAGGGGGTGGAAGAGAGCAGTTCTTC.

J is TRBJ1-1 and V is TRBV28, with a possible D match to TRBD1 (5 bases). The germline V and J ends were trimmed by 4 bases and 10 bases, with 19 bases remaining between them. CDR1 and CDR2 from the germline V gene are MDHEN and SYDVKM. The CDR3 extends over 14 amino acids. CDR3 protein: CASSWTLGLYGAFF. In DNA form, the CDR3 reads TGTGCCAGCAGTTGGACCTTGGGACTCTACGGAGCTTTCTTT.

The genes are TRBV6-1 and TRBJ1-5, with TRBD1 matching over 7 bases. The CDR3 loop spans 15 amino acids. The germline V gene encodes CDR1 MNHNS and CDR2 SASEGT. V was pared by 1 base and J by 5 bases, with 5 bases of the junction left unmatched. CDR3 sequence (DNA): TGTGCCAGCAGTGAAGGACAGGGAGGACATCAGCCCCAGCATTTT. This gives the protein CASSEGQGGHQPQHF.

In regard to this clone: This same CDR3 is encoded by further DNA sequences in the sample. This chain uses TRBV7-9 with TRBJ1-4; D uncertain. The CDR3 runs to 15 residues. The V end lost 4 bases, the J end lost 0 bases, and 9 bases lay between the germline ends. Germline V CDR1 and CDR2: SEHNR, FQNEAQ (reference sequence). DNA of the CDR3: TGTGCCAGCAGCTACCCCTCGACAACTAATGAAAAACTGTTTTTT. Translation gives CASSYPSTTNEKLFF. Supplemented by reference TRBV7-9 and TRBJ1-4, the full variable domain reads DTGVSQNPRHKITKRGQNVTFRCDPISEHNRLYWYRQTLGQGPEFLTYFQNEAQLEKSRLLSDRFSAERPKGSFSTLEIQRTEQGDSAMYLCASSYPSTTNEKLFFGSGTQLSVL.

The chain joins TRBV6-2 or TRBV6-3 to TRBJ2-4; 11 bases map to TRBD1. CDR3 size: 18 residues. Losses at the gene ends were 5 bases for V and 1 base for J; bases not matched to a gene: 10. CDR1 MNHEY and CDR2 SVGEGT come from the germline V gene. CDR3 sequence reads: CASSAGDRGILAKNIQYF. For the CDR3, the DNA is TGTGCCAGCAGTGCGGGGGACAGGGGGATTTTGGCCAAAAACATTCAGTACTTC.